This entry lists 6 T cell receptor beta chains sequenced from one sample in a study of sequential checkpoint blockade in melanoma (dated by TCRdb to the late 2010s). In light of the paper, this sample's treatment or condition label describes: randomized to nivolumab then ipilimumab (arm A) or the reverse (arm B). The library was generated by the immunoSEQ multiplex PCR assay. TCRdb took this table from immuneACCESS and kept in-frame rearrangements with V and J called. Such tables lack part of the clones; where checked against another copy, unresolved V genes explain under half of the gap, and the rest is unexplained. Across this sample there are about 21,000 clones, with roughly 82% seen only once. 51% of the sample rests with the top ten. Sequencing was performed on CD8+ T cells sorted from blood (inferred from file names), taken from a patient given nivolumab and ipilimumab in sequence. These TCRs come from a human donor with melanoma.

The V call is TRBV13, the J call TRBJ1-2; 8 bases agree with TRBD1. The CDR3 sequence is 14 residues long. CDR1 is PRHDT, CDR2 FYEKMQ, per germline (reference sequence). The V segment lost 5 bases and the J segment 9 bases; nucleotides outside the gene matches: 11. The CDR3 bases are TGTGCCAGCAGCCCCACCAGGACAGGGTCGCGCTACACCTTC. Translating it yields CASSPTRTGSRYTF. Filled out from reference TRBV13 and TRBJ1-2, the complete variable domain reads AAGVIQSPRHLIKEKRETATLKCYPIPRHDTVYWYQQGPGQDPQFLISFYEKMQSDKGSIPDRFSAQQFSDYHSELNMSSLELGDSALYFCASSPTRTGSRYTFGSGTRLTVV.

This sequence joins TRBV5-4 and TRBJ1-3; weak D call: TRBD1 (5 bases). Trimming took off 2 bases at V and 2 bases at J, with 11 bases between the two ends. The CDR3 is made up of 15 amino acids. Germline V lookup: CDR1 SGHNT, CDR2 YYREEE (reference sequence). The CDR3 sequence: CASSFGGVTGNTIYF. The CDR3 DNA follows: TGTGCCAGCAGCTTCGGAGGGGTAACTGGAAACACCATATATTTT.

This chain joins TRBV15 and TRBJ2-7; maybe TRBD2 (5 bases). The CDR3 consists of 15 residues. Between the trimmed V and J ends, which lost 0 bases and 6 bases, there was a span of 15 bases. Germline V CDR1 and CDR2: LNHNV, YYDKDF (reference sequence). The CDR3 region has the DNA TGTGCCACCAGCAGAGATTTGGCCGGGGTTTTCGAGCAGTACTTC. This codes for CATSRDLAGVFEQYF.

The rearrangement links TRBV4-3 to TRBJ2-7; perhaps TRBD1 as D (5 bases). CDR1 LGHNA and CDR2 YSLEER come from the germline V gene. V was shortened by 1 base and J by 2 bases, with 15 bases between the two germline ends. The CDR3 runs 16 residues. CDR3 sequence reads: CASSQAVTGEAYEQYF. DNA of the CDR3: TGCGCCAGCAGCCAAGCTGTCACAGGTGAGGCCTACGAGCAGTACTTC.

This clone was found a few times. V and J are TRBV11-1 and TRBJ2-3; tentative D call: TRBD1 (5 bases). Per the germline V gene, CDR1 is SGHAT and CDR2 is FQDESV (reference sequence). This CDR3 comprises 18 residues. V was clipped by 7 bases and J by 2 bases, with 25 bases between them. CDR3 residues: CASTKDPQEIINTDTQYF. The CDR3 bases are TGTGCCAGCACTAAGGACCCACAGGAAATAATAAACACAGATACGCAGTATTTT.

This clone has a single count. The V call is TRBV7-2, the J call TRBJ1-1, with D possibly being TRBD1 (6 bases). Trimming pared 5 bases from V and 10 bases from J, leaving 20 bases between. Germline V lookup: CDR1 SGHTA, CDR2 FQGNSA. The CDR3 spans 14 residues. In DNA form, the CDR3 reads TGTGCCAGCAGCCCCGATGGGGGCGAAATCGGAGCTTTCTTT. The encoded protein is CASSPDGGEIGAFF. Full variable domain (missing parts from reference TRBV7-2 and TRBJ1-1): GAGVSQSPSNKVTEKGKDVELRCDPISGHTALYWYRQSLGQGLEFLIYFQGNSAPDKSGLPSDRFSAERTGGSVSTLTIQRTQQEDSAVYLCASSPDGGEIGAFFGQGTRLTVV.